Detailed here is one T cell receptor beta chain. This entry belongs to a study of cytotoxic CD8 clonotypes in ibrutinib-treated CLL. Looking at the study overall: Within the patient group, roughly 12 were relapsed/refractory and 15 treatment-naive, and 17 were IGHV unmutated. Timing of response sample collection was a median roughly twelve months after treatment start, with a range of 6 to 36.

Trimming took off 5 bases at V and 10 bases at J, with 20 bases between the two ends. The CDR3 runs to 15 residues. Per the germline V gene, CDR1 is MDHEN and CDR2 is SYDVKM. Depth targeted 1 in 200,000 to 1 in 1 million T cells, averaging approximately 10x coverage per clonotype. Sequencing was performed with immunoSEQ multiplex PCR; in TCRdb, only in-frame clones are kept and a portion is missing. Among roughly 60,000 clones listed, about 65% were seen once. Sequencing used PBMCs, obtained after 12 months of ibrutinib treatment. The J gene is TRBJ1-4, the V gene TRBV28, with D possibly being TRBD1 (5 bases). The receptor was derived from a human donor with chronic lymphocytic leukemia. DNA for the CDR3: TGTGCCAGCAGTACCCCGACGGGGCTAGAGGGAAAACTGTTTTTT. Its translation is CASSTPTGLEGKLFF.